This is a list of T cell receptor beta chains from one sample in a study of T cell responses to AZD1222 COVID-19 vaccine. Profiling relied on immunoSEQ multiplex PCR, and the TCRdb table lists in-frame clones only, not all of them. The data show tens of thousands of clones, 75% to 85% seen once. The sample consisted of peripheral blood, taken on day 0 of AZD1222 vaccination. These receptors all come from an adult in good health. Each CDR3 is given without its conserved first and last residue. Fields, in order: V gene, J gene, D gene, CDR3 protein. A D gene is named only where the DNA matches it firmly.

TRBV5-4,TRBJ2-1,TRBD1,ASSLGLTRGQGEQF
TRBV24-1,TRBJ2-2,TRBD1,ATSGPDRGGRNTGELF
TRBV15,TRBJ1-4,TRBD1,ATSVDRVPNEKLF
TRBV28,TRBJ1-3,.,ASSPPLVGVSGNTIY
TRBV24-1,TRBJ2-7,.,ATSDQAGYEQY
TRBV5-1,TRBJ1-1,.,ASVQGPGALNTEAF
TRBV18,TRBJ2-2,TRBD1,ASSPGTGSTGELF
TRBV7-9,TRBJ2-5,TRBD1,ASSSRDSQETQY
TRBV21-1,TRBJ1-5,.,ASSRQGQDQPQH
TRBV21-1,TRBJ2-7,.,ASSGRGFHEQY
TRBV4-3,TRBJ1-2,TRBD1,ASSQSITGVGYT
TRBV4-3,TRBJ2-1,.,ASSQGTPGAAYNEQF
TRBV20-1,TRBJ1-2,.,SAGTYGYT
TRBV19,TRBJ1-5,.,ASTPEGSNQPQH
TRBV4-3,TRBJ2-1,TRBD2,ASSQAGGGEQF
TRBV19,TRBJ2-3,TRBD1,ASTPDRATQY
TRBV11-2,TRBJ2-7,.,ASSRDTYEQY
TRBV7-9,TRBJ1-5,.,ASSFSWAGGRGNQPQH
TRBV19,TRBJ2-1,.,ASSISSAGSYNEQF
TRBV19,TRBJ2-1,TRBD1,ASNQDRGLGEQF
TRBV5-1,TRBJ2-2,.,ASSLVQSNTGELF
TRBV2,TRBJ2-1,.,ASTLSGGHNEQF